This entry features one T cell receptor (beta chain) sequence. Trimming removed 6 bases from V and 5 bases from J; junction bases left unmatched: 15. Germline V gives CDR1 MDHEN, CDR2 SYDVKM. The length of the CDR3 is 16 residues. The method was immunoSEQ multiplex PCR; TCRdb's version includes in-frame clones alone and lacks a portion of them. The data show about 150,000 clones, 91% seen once. These data come from a study of blood T cell repertoires in COVID-19. The chain has TRBV28 and TRBJ2-5; 7 bases align to TRBD2. The specimen was peripheral blood. This receptor was identified in a man aged 50 to 60 with acute or convalescent COVID-19. The CDR3 here is CASRPAGYPKVETQYF. CDR3 DNA: TGTGCCAGCAGGCCAGCGGGGTATCCAAAGGTTGAGACCCAGTACTTC. The full variable domain, with the rest looked up from reference TRBV28 and TRBJ2-5, is DVKVTQSSRYLVKRTGEKVFLECVQDMDHENMFWYRQDPGLGLRLIYFSYDVKMKEKGDIPEGYSVSREKKERFSLILESASTNQTSMYLCASRPAGYPKVETQYFGPGTRLLVL.